This T cell receptor (beta chain) was identified during a study of T cells in Graves' hyperthyroidism and ophthalmopathy. Researchers amplified the TCR beta CDR3 regions from RNA transcripts. HTBI primers were the set used in a first-round RT-PCR of the TCR CDR3. TCRdb reprocessed the multiplex PCR reads via MiXCR and lists one record per CDR3 protein. Among about 350,000 distinct CDR3 sequences, about a sixth were seen once, and the ten largest hold almost 35%. This clonotype was observed a handful of times. Its cognate antigen is unknown. It was at first hyperthyroidism diagnosis, before any ophthalmopathy symptoms, that the blood sample was taken. Study-wide results and caveats: A 13 V-J model separated ophthalmopathy from stable hyperthyroidism.

The TCR comes from a woman aged 25 to 39 with Graves' hyperthyroidism that later progressed to Graves' ophthalmopathy. Sequences were obtained from blood.

As DNA, the CDR3 is TGTGCCAGTAGTATCGGGTCGTCGGGAAATGAGCAGTTCTTC. Protein sequence: CASSIGSSGNEQFF. The chain links TRBV19 to TRBJ2-1, with D tentatively TRBD2 (5 bases). The CDR3 sequence is 14 residues long. Deletions cut 3 bases from V and 7 bases from J, with 13 bases between. Per the germline V gene, CDR1 is LNHDA and CDR2 is SQIVND (reference sequence).